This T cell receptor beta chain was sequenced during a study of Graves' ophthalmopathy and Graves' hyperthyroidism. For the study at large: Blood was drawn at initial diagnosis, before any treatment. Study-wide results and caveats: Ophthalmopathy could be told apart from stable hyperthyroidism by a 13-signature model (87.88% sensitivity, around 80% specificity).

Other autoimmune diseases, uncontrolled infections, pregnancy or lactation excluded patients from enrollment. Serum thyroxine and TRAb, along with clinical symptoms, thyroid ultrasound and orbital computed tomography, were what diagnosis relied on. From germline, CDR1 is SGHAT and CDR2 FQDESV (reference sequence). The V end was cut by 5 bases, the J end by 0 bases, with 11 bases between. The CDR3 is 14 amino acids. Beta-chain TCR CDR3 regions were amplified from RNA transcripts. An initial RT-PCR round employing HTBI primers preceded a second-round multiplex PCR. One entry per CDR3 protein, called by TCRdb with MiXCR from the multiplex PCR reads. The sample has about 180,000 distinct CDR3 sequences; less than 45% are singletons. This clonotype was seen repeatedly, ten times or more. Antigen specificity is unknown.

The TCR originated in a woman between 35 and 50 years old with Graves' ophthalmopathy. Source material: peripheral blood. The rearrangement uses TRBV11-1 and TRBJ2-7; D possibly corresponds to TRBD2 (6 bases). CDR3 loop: CASSPGTYSYEQYF. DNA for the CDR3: TGTGCCAGCAGCCCCGGGACTTACTCCTACGAGCAGTACTTC.